This TCR beta chain was sequenced during a study of blood T cells in healthy people across ages. Study results and limitations: Donors of long life had a larger count of naive CD4+ cells and greater diversity than aged donors.

The CDR3 totals 16 residues. V was clipped by 1 base and J by 2 bases; unmatched bases: 5. The germline gives CDR1 MNHEY, CDR2 SVGEGT. PCR was performed a second time for about 7 to 11 cycles using a sample-barcoded 5' primer and a J-beta primer mix. TCRdb reprocessed the 5' RACE reads via MiXCR and lists one record per CDR3 protein. This sample has over 1,500,000 distinct CDR3 sequences, with around 48% found just once. In the case of this clonotype: Its antigen is not known.

The source of this sequence is a woman aged 35 to 49 in good health. The sequenced sample was blood. The chain combines TRBV6-2 or TRBV6-3 with TRBJ1-2; 9 bases are a match to TRBD1. This CDR3 reads CASSYFRTGANYGYTF. CDR3 coding DNA: TGTGCCAGCAGTTACTTCAGGACAGGGGCGAACTATGGCTACACCTTC.